The following is a T cell receptor (beta chain) sequence with its context. The antigen is undetermined. PCR primers comprised 60 Vbeta and 13 Jbeta primers. Profiled with immunoSEQ multiplex PCR; TCRdb holds only in-frame clones, not every one. The table records roughly 110,000 clones, 82% of them present only once. V was trimmed by 0 bases and J by 9 bases, leaving 9 bases between them. Germline loops: CDR1 SGHAT, CDR2 FQNNGV. The CDR3 loop spans 13 amino acids. This entry comes from a study of cytomegalovirus exposure and HLA in healthy donors. General observations from the study: CMV antigen specificity of a few CMV-associated chains was confirmed in vitro. TCR beta chains associated with HLA were, in a later analysis, more clonally expanded than equally common others. Sequencing depth roughly uniform across donors was assumed in presence/absence analyses. TCR beta V- and J-gene trimming, according to a later analysis, was linked to a missense DCLRE1C variant.

V and J are TRBV11-2 and TRBJ2-1; weak D call: TRBD2 (6 bases). The TCR originated in a woman aged 18-30 years in good health and CMV-seronegative. Sequencing used PBMCs. CDR3 amino acids: CASSLELRGEQFF. As DNA, the CDR3 is TGTGCCAGCAGCTTAGAGCTGCGGGGTGAGCAGTTCTTC.